This T cell receptor (beta chain) was obtained from a study of monozygotic twins with inflammatory bowel disease. Broader study findings: Variability in patient repertoires may have come partly from differing immunosuppressive treatments. Relative to healthy twins, IBD patients had fewer clonotypes in common with others, a gap that was especially apparent with disease activity. None of the different T cell subtypes could be distinguished from one another.

Germline CDR1 reads DFQATT; CDR2 reads SNEGSKA (reference sequence). The length of the CDR3 is 15 residues. The unique tags termed UMIs, each holding a 6-nucleotide sample barcode, were added by means of template switching. Following a re-call of the 5' RACE reads, TCRdb has one entry per CDR3 protein and lacks DNA. Recorded for this sample: a few hundred thousand distinct CDR3 sequences. Note on this clonotype: Its specificity is unknown.

The sequenced sample consisted of blood. The sequence was collected from a human donor with ulcerative colitis or Crohn's disease, or a healthy co-twin of an affected twin (not recorded which). V and J are TRBV20-1 and TRBJ1-5; the D gene TCRdb calls, TRBD1, cannot be checked with no DNA. This CDR3 is CSVFRGQGNNQPQHF.